This TCR beta chain was identified during a study of regulatory T cells in long-lasting Graves disease. Study background: Graves' patients diagnosed newly had used antithyroid drugs under 3 months.

The sample holds many counts of this clonotype. Time point meaning: newly diagnosed GD, antithyroid drugs for less than 3 months. RNA from PBMCs was the source of the TCR library. As collected, the peripheral blood samples measured 7.5 to 10 milliliters each and went into EDTA tubes. Combining iRepertoire HTBI primers with Arm-PCR of CDR3 regions, the authors built TCR beta libraries. Each CDR3 protein is one row after TCRdb ran MiXCR on the multiplex PCR reads. This sample yields approximately 360,000 distinct CDR3 sequences, of which 10% to 15% are seen a single time; over 15% belongs to the top ten. These same records also appear under a second study, on T cells in Graves' hyperthyroidism and ophthalmopathy. From that study: Lactation, pregnancy, other autoimmune disease or uncontrolled infection excluded patients.

The sample was peripheral blood mononuclear cells (PBMCs), taken at new diagnosis, from a patient treated with antithyroid drugs. The sequence was collected from a woman aged 18-29 years with Graves disease.

The CDR3 protein is CASSESLGTRGQYF. CDR3 nucleotide sequence: TGCGCCAGCAGTGAGTCGCTCGGGACCCGAGGGCAGTATTTT. V usage is TRBV10-1 and J usage is TRBJ2-3, with D perhaps given as TRBD1 or TRBD2 (5 bases each). The germline V gene has CDR1 WNHNN and CDR2 SYGVQD (reference sequence). The CDR3 spans 14 residues. V shed 0 bases and J shed 11 bases, with 15 bases lying between them.